The sequence of this T cell receptor (beta chain) was determined in a study of beta chain features in type 1 diabetes. Whole-study results and caveats: Any HLA type influence on TCRB rearrangement was left unresolved here.

Staining for CD45RO/CCR7/CD25/CD127/CD95/CD27 allowed sorting of CD4+ naive, central memory, regulatory and stem cell-like memory cells. Without exception, sorted populations had purity beyond 95%. Since all of the isolated RNA was reverse transcribed, expressed TCRB transcripts were what got sequenced. TCRdb keeps only in-frame clones here, not all; method: immunoSEQ multiplex PCR. This table has about 290,000 clones, 7.5% to 9.5% appearing once. Germline-derived CDR1 and CDR2 are SGHNT and YENEEA. V was cut by 0 bases and J by 5 bases, with 5 bases left in between. The CDR3 loop spans 14 amino acids. On this clone itself: The target antigen is unknown.

The sample taken for sequencing was central memory CD4+ T cells from blood. This sequence was found in a woman in her late teens or twenties in good health. V gene TRBV11-3 combines with J gene TRBJ2-6; D is ambiguous. The CDR3 coding sequence is TGTGCCAGCAGCTTAGATAACTGGGCCAACGTCCTGACTTTC. Translating gives CASSLDNWANVLTF.